The 28 T cell receptor beta chains reported below all come from one sample, sequenced in a study of CD8+ T cells in alopecia areata. Treatment noted: oral pan-JAK inhibitor, 5-10 mg twice daily. Peripheral blood and lesional scalp punch biopsies came from alopecia areata patients. After isolation, RNA underwent reverse transcription to generate cDNA as the sequencing template. This table comes from immunoSEQ multiplex PCR, and its TCRdb copy is limited to in-frame clones, with some not included. This sample carries approximately 3,800 clones, under 80% of them seen once, and the ten largest clones take 6.2%. The material was skin, obtained at week 24, from a patient treated with tofacitinib. Receptors were obtained from a human donor with alopecia areata.

The chain recombines TRBV13 with TRBJ1-1; D is perhaps TRBD1 (6 bases). The CDR3 has 14 residues. V was cut by 2 bases and J by 3 bases, with 10 bases left in between. The germline V gene encodes CDR1 PRHDT and CDR2 FYEKMQ (reference sequence). The CDR3 nucleotides read TGTGCCAGCAGCTTAAGGGGGGAGGACACTGAAGCTTTCTTT. The encoded protein is CASSLRGEDTEAFF.

V usage is TRBV5-6 and J usage is TRBJ1-1, with 9 bases aligning to TRBD1. V lost 4 bases, J lost 11 bases, and 3 bases stayed unmatched. Germline CDR1 and CDR2: SGHDT and YYEEEE. The CDR3 spans 11 residues. CDR3 residues: CASSGTGTAFF. The CDR3 DNA is TGTGCCAGCAGCGGGACAGGGACGGCTTTCTTT.

This clone was counted a few times. J is TRBJ1-1 and V is TRBV29-1; D is uncertain. Trimming removed 7 bases at V and 0 bases at J, with 12 bases between. CDR1 and CDR2 (germline): SQVTM, ANQGSEA. The CDR3 runs to 13 residues. CDR3 coding DNA: TGCAGCGCCCCGAATGATATGAACACTGAAGCTTTCTTT. Translation: CSAPNDMNTEAFF. Drawing the rest from reference TRBV29-1 and TRBJ1-1, the complete variable domain is SAVISQKPSRDICQRGTSLTIQCQVDSQVTMMFWYRQQPGQSLTLIATANQGSEATYESGFVIDKFPISRPNLTFSTLTVSNMSPEDSSIYLCSAPNDMNTEAFFGQGTRLTVV.

This chain uses TRBV29-1 with TRBJ2-1, with D perhaps TRBD2 (5 bases). Per the germline V gene, CDR1 is SQVTM and CDR2 is ANQGSEA. Between the trimmed V and J ends, which lost 3 bases and 0 bases, there was a span of 15 bases. The CDR3 has 16 residues. The CDR3 reads CSVDGVGGSSYNEQFF. As DNA, the CDR3 is TGCAGCGTTGACGGGGTGGGCGGTAGCTCCTACAATGAGCAGTTCTTC.

This chain connects TRBV6-5 to TRBJ1-2, with 9 bases identical to TRBD1. This CDR3 has 14 amino acids. After removal of 8 bases from V and 7 bases from J, the junction contained 11 bases not matched to a gene. Germline V lookup: CDR1 MNHEY, CDR2 SVGAGI. The CDR3 nucleotides read TGTGCCAGCGGGGAGGACAGGGGAAATTTTGGCTACACCTTC. Translation gives CASGEDRGNFGYTF.

The V gene is TRBV11-2, the J gene TRBJ1-2; D not resolved. The CDR3 totals 14 residues. Trimming stripped 3 bases from V and 6 bases from J, with 14 bases between. CDR1 and CDR2 (germline): SGHAT, FQNNGV. In DNA, the CDR3 is TGTGCCAGCAGCTTCCTCCAACGGAGCGATGGCTACACCTTC. Translation: CASSFLQRSDGYTF. Combining the CDR3 with reference TRBV11-2 and TRBJ1-2 gives the whole variable domain EAGVAQSPRYKIIEKRQSVAFWCNPISGHATLYWYQQILGQGPKLLIQFQNNGVVDDSQLPKDRFSAERLKGVDSTLKIQPAKLEDSAVYLCASSFLQRSDGYTFGSGTRLTVV.

Comment on this clone: The identical CDR3 is also encoded by other nucleotide sequences in the sample. The rearrangement joins TRBV28 to TRBJ2-7, with a tentative D call TRBD2 (7 bases). This CDR3 is 13 amino acids long. Deletions cut 6 bases from V and 7 bases from J, with 16 bases between. Germline CDR1 and CDR2: MDHEN and SYDVKM. In DNA form, the CDR3 reads TGTGCCAGCAGCGGGGGGCGGGGCATTGAGCAGTACTTC. This translates into CASSGGRGIEQYF.

The chain carries TRBV5-1 and TRBJ1-2; 7 nucleotides line up with TRBD1. Losses at the gene ends were 4 bases for V and 0 bases for J; bases not matched to a gene: 15. The CDR3 has 18 residues. The germline V gene encodes CDR1 SGHRS and CDR2 YFSETQ. This chain's CDR3 is CASSPDKRTGSTNYGYTF. The DNA for the CDR3 is TGCGCCAGCAGCCCCGATAAAAGGACAGGAAGTACTAACTATGGCTACACCTTC. Variable domain in full (rest from reference TRBV5-1 and TRBJ1-2): KAGVTQTPRYLIKTRGQQVTLSCSPISGHRSVSWYQQTPGQGLQFLFEYFSETQRNKGNFPGRFSGRQFSNSRSEMNVSTLELGDSALYLCASSPDKRTGSTNYGYTFGSGTRLTVV.

CDR3 residues: CSVEGGAGTEAFF. As DNA, the CDR3 is TGCAGCGTTGAAGGGGGCGCGGGCACTGAAGCTTTCTTT. V usage is TRBV29-1 and J usage is TRBJ1-1, with a possible D match to TRBD1 (5 bases). V was trimmed by 1 base and J by 4 bases, leaving 10 bases between them. CDR3 size: 13 residues. The germline V gene encodes CDR1 SQVTM and CDR2 ANQGSEA.

This clone was detected only a few times. The chain carries TRBV18 and TRBJ1-1; D unclear. The CDR3 extends over 15 amino acids. The germline CDR1 and CDR2 sequences are KGHSH and LQKENI. Trimming took off 3 bases at V and 6 bases at J, with 17 bases between the two ends. CDR3 protein: CASSPSLGGGAEAFF. The CDR3 DNA reads TGTGCCAGCTCACCCTCGTTAGGAGGTGGCGCTGAAGCTTTCTTT.

The chain couples TRBV28 to TRBJ1-5, with D uncertain. Looked up from germline, CDR1 is MDHEN and CDR2 is SYDVKM. V shed 6 bases and J shed 12 bases, with 18 bases lying between them. CDR3 length equals 13 residues. CDR3 sequence (DNA): TGTGCCAGCAGACCGGAAGACTTCCAGGTCCAGCATTTT. Amino acids: CASRPEDFQVQHF. The full variable domain, its missing parts supplied by reference TRBV28 and TRBJ1-5, is DVKVTQSSRYLVKRTGEKVFLECVQDMDHENMFWYRQDPGLGLRLIYFSYDVKMKEKGDIPEGYSVSREKKERFSLILESASTNQTSMYLCASRPEDFQVQHFGDGTRLSIL.

The V call is TRBV9, the J call TRBJ1-6, with 7 bases aligning to TRBD1. This CDR3 is 14 amino acids long. Germline lookup yields CDR1 SGDLS and CDR2 YYNGEE. Losses at the gene ends were 3 bases for V and 5 bases for J; bases not matched to a gene: 2. CDR3 region: CASSGGTDNSPLHF. CDR3 sequence (DNA): TGTGCCAGCAGCGGCGGGACAGATAATTCACCCCTCCACTTT.

The chain employs TRBV5-1 and TRBJ1-2; TRBD1 aligns across 7 bases. From germline, CDR1 is SGHRS and CDR2 YFSETQ. The CDR3 totals 13 residues. V shed 7 bases and J 5 bases; nucleotides not matched to a gene: 8. The CDR3 region has the DNA TGCGCCAGCCGAGTTACAGGGGAATATGGCTACACCTTC. Its translation: CASRVTGEYGYTF.

The V call is TRBV7-2, the J call TRBJ1-5; 7 bases fit TRBD1. The CDR3 spans 18 residues. The ends lost 2 bases at V and 5 bases at J; junction bases unmatched: 15. Germline V gene data show CDR1 as SGHTA and CDR2 as FQGNSA. CDR3 region: CASSLRDSYPLGYQPQHF. In DNA form, the CDR3 reads TGTGCCAGCAGCTTAAGGGACAGCTACCCCCTGGGGTATCAGCCCCAGCATTTT.

The chain carries TRBV5-1 and TRBJ2-5; D gene unclear. The end of the DNA is better explained by TRBJ2-7, so the J call may be wrong. CDR3 length: 13 residues. The germline CDR1 and CDR2 sequences are SGHRS and YFSETQ. CDR3 protein: CASSLASTYEQYF. For the CDR3, the DNA is TGCGCCAGCAGCTTGGCTTCCACCTACGAGCAGTACTTC.

This clone was picked up one time. This rearrangement joins TRBV7-8 to TRBJ2-7; 9 bases agree with TRBD2. This CDR3 is 18 amino acids long. Trimming took 1 base from V and 0 from J; bases not matched to a gene: 10. CDR1 is SGHVS, CDR2 FQNEAQ, per germline. The CDR3 DNA reads as TGTGCCAGCAGCTTAGGGCTGACACTAGCGGGCGGCTCCTACGAGCAGTACTTC. Translation: CASSLGLTLAGGSYEQYF.

This clone was detected a few times. The CDR3 region has the DNA TGTGCCAGCAGCTGGACGTTAGCGGGGGGCCAGTACGAGCAGTACTTC. Translating it yields CASSWTLAGGQYEQYF. The V call is TRBV5-5, the J call TRBJ2-7; TRBD2 agrees at 10 bases. The CDR3 runs 16 residues. Per germline, CDR1 SGHKS and CDR2 YYEKEE (reference sequence). The V segment lost 3 bases and the J segment 4 bases; nucleotides outside the gene matches: 10.

This chain connects TRBV30 to TRBJ1-2; 9 bases match TRBD1. CDR1 is GTSNPN and CDR2 is SVGIG in the germline V gene (reference sequence). Losses at the gene ends were 7 bases for V and 8 bases for J; bases not matched to a gene: 8. The CDR3 covers 12 residues. Here the CDR3 reads CASPDRGGGYTF. DNA of the CDR3: TGTGCCTCCCCGGACAGGGGAGGCGGCTACACCTTC.

The chain's CDR3 is CASSVDVGQFYEQYF. CDR3 DNA sequence: TGTGCCAGCAGCGTAGACGTAGGACAGTTCTACGAGCAGTACTTC. This sequence joins TRBV9 and TRBJ2-7, with a weak D call TRBD1 (6 bases). Looked up from germline, CDR1 is SGDLS and CDR2 is YYNGEE. V was trimmed by 0 bases and J by 3 bases, leaving 13 bases between them. The CDR3 covers 15 residues.

This clone has more than one count but fewer than ten. The chain couples TRBV2 to TRBJ2-7, with no clear D. Germline values: CDR1 SNHLY, CDR2 FYNNEI. The CDR3 contains 12 residues. Deletions cut 5 bases from V and 6 bases from J, with 11 bases between. CDR3 in DNA: TGTGCCAGCAGTACCCTCTTCCCCGAGCAGTACTTC. Encoded protein: CASSTLFPEQYF. Drawing the rest from reference TRBV2 and TRBJ2-7, the complete variable domain is EPEVTQTPSHQVTQMGQEVILRCVPISNHLYFYWYRQILGQKVEFLVSFYNNEISEKSEIFDDQFSVERPDGSNFTLKIRSTKLEDSAMYFCASSTLFPEQYFGPGTRLTVT.

This chain links TRBV29-1 with TRBJ1-1; D might be TRBD1 (5 bases). Germline V gene sequence: CDR1 SQVTM, CDR2 ANQGSEA. The V and J ends lost 4 bases and 4 bases respectively, with 10 bases between them. The CDR3 extends over 12 amino acids. For the CDR3, the DNA is TGCAGCGTTGGGGGAGGGGTCACTGAAGCTTTCTTT. This sequence encodes CSVGGGVTEAFF. Supplemented by reference TRBV29-1 and TRBJ1-1, the full variable domain reads SAVISQKPSRDICQRGTSLTIQCQVDSQVTMMFWYRQQPGQSLTLIATANQGSEATYESGFVIDKFPISRPNLTFSTLTVSNMSPEDSSIYLCSVGGGVTEAFFGQGTRLTVV.

V and J are TRBV18 and TRBJ2-1, with 15 bases fitting TRBD2. CDR3 length: 17 residues. Germline lookup yields CDR1 KGHSH and CDR2 LQKENI. The J segment lost 6 bases and the V segment lost 3 bases, leaving 6 bases of the junction unmatched. Here the CDR3 DNA reads TGTGCCAGCTCACCTGAACCGGGACTAGCGGGGGGCAATGAGCAGTTCTTC. As protein: CASSPEPGLAGGNEQFF.

A few counts support this clone. The chain recombines TRBV4-1 with TRBJ2-7; no firm D call. This CDR3 region has 14 residues. CDR1 is MGHRA and CDR2 is YSYEKL in the germline V gene. With 1 base removed from V and 0 bases from J, the gap between germline ends came to 7 bases. The CDR3 protein is CASSQAEISYEQYF. The CDR3 DNA sequence: TGCGCCAGCAGCCAAGCGGAGATCTCCTACGAGCAGTACTTC.

The chain combines TRBV11-2 with TRBJ2-3; 11 positions agree with TRBD1. Germline V lookup: CDR1 SGHAT, CDR2 FQNNGV. This CDR3 contains 16 residues. Trimming at V came to 6 bases and at J to 3 bases, leaving 8 bases not matched to a gene. CDR3 in DNA: TGTGCCAGCAGTTTCCGGGGACAGGGGGGAACAGATACGCAGTATTTT. Translated, it gives CASSFRGQGGTDTQYF.

The CDR3: CASSDSGGLWEKLFF. In DNA form, the CDR3 reads TGTGCCAGCAGTGATTCCGGGGGCCTCTGGGAAAAACTGTTTTTT. The V gene is TRBV2, the J gene TRBJ1-4; weak D call: TRBD1 (6 bases). The CDR3 runs 15 residues. Between the trimmed V and J ends, which lost 3 bases and 8 bases, there was a span of 16 bases. Germline assignment: CDR1 SNHLY and CDR2 FYNNEI.

The genes are TRBV23-1 and TRBJ2-5; 7 nucleotides align to TRBD1. TRBV23-1 is sorted into the ORF group, with uncertain function. V was pared by 10 bases and J by 7 bases, with 12 bases of the junction left unmatched. The length of the CDR3 is 13 residues. CDR3 protein: CANLITGVVTQYF. CDR3 coding DNA: TGCGCCAACCTAATTACAGGGGTGGTGACCCAGTACTTC.

This chain connects TRBV7-2 to TRBJ2-2; 8 bases fit TRBD2. From germline, CDR1 is SGHTA and CDR2 FQGNSA. V dropped 6 bases and J dropped 5; count of bases not matched to a gene: 8. CDR3 length: 15 amino acids. In DNA, the CDR3 is TGTGCCAGCAGACCCGGGGGGGTGGGAACCGGGGAGCTGTTTTTT. Translating it yields CASRPGGVGTGELFF.

This clone was detected once. This chain links TRBV5-5 with TRBJ2-1, with 7 bases aligning to TRBD1. CDR1 SGHKS and CDR2 YYEKEE come from the germline V gene (reference sequence). CDR3 length: 16 residues. With V trimmed by 4 bases and J by 6 bases, 13 bases remained unmatched. CDR3: CASSVSQGILGNEQFF. CDR3 sequence (DNA): TGTGCCAGCAGCGTTTCACAGGGGATTTTAGGCAATGAGCAGTTCTTC.